The entry below describes one T cell receptor (beta chain). This receptor's antigen is unknown. No base quality information exists; no much larger clone differs at one position. The sample is drawn from a study of blood T cell repertoires in COVID-19 (TCRdb year 2020). Regarding the research as a whole: Samples covering the acute and convalescent phases of COVID-19 were provided by collaborators in the United States, Italy and Spain. The dataset comprised deeply sampled blood TCRbeta repertoires from subjects exposed to, actively infected with, or recovered from COVID-19. Where HLA class I and class II types were available, the types were taken from metadata supplied by the sample provider, not from assay-based typing. The prospective study material was composed of cDNA or gDNA derived from T cells, B-cell-depleted T cells, or PBMCs. A de-identified subject ID, COVID-19 status, age in years and sex were almost always included in the sample metadata. The repertoires were released in a freely available public database meant as a resource for research on the immune response to SARS-CoV-2. Samples were obtained from the ongoing ImmuneRACE study (first 160 participants) and from 1,000 to 1,500 subjects provided by 6 global collaborators.

TCRbeta CDR3 regions were amplified from genomic DNA by means of the immunoSEQ Assay, a bias-controlled multiplex PCR. The study's processing was this. The number of nucleated cells in each sample was estimated by amplification of reference gene primers within the assay. Sequence reads were collapsed and filtered to measure the absolute abundance of every unique TCRbeta CDR3 rearrangement. For each sample, productive Simpson clonality was calculated as the square root of Simpson's diversity index across productive rearrangements. Here the immuneACCESS table is served through TCRdb, limited to in-frame sequences with V and J called. Missing clones are a known gap in these copies; in checked studies unresolved V genes cover under half, and the rest lacks a known reason. D and trimming were read from the DNA, whereas the V and J calls and clone size are those reported in that table. The sample contains 130,000 to 150,000 clones, around 81% of them found a single time. The ten largest clones take up more than 7% of the sample.

The CDR3 starts with the cysteine, ends with the phenylalanine, and has 13 residues. The entry retains the CDR3 DNA only, 39 bases that are in frame from base 1. From the germline V gene, CDR1 is SGHTS and CDR2 is YDEGEE. V loses 4 bases at its end and J loses 3 bases; junction bases beyond the gene matches: 3. The collaborating institutions used their own protocols to collect whole blood in K2EDTA tubes. For TCRbeta analysis, collaborators shipped samples as frozen whole blood, isolated PBMCs, or DNA extracted from either of those sample types. Here is what the overall study found, with its caveats: Clinical and demographic metadata were provided uncurated, with the amount varying by source and participant.

The source is a human donor with acute or convalescent COVID-19. The donor label of this sample is uncertain. In this chain, TRBV5-8 is recombined with TRBJ1-2; the central 7 bases match TRBD1. Input material: peripheral blood. The encoded CDR3 is CASSRDSYYGYTF. The base sequence is TGTGCCAGCAGCAGGGACAGCTACTATGGCTACACCTTC.